This T cell receptor (beta chain) was identified in a study of blood T cells in healthy people across ages. Trimming took 8 bases from V and 8 from J; bases not matched to a gene: 12. CDR1 is SNHLY and CDR2 is FYNNEI in the germline V gene. The CDR3 consists of 14 residues. Study results and limitations: Naive T cell percentage and TCR beta diversity correlated strongly.

In its sample, this clonotype was seen a few times. The antigen is not known. Combining a sample-barcoded 5' primer with a J-beta primer mix, a second PCR ran for about 7 to 11 cycles. The template-switch adaptor was a 5' adaptor with 12 random nucleotides. It tagged each cDNA molecule. One entry per CDR3 protein results from TCRdb running MiXCR on the 5' RACE reads. The top ten clones hold approximately 0.75% of a sample with more than 1,000,000 distinct CDR3 sequences, roughly a quarter of them seen once. In addition, the sample was reused for a study of T cells of mothers and their children. From that report: Across the analysis, no persistent microchimeric T cell clones were detected.

The chain combines TRBV2 with TRBJ2-3, with TRBD1 matching over 8 bases. This TCR derives from a girl between 2 and 10 years old in good health. The sample comprised blood. The CDR3 reads CASDQDRVAFTQYF. The DNA of the CDR3 is TGTGCCAGCGACCAGGACAGGGTCGCTTTTACGCAGTATTTT.